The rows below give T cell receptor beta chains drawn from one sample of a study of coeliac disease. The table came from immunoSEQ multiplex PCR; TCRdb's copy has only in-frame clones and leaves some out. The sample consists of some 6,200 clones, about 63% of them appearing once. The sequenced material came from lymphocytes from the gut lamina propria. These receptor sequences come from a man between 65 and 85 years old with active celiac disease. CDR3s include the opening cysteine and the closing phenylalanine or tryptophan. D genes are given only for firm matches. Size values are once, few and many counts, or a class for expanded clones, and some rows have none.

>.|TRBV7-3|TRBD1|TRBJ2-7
TGTGCCAGCAGCCTACAGGGGGCAGGCTCCTACGAGCAGTACTTC
CASSLQGAGSYEQYF
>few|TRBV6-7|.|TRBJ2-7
TGTGCCAGCAGTTCCGTTCCTGTCACAGGGACCTCCTACGAGCAGTACTTC
CASSSVPVTGTSYEQYF
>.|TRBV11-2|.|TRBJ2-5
TGTGCCAGCAGCTTAGATCTAGTGGTTTTAGAGCAGTACTTC
CASSLDLVVLEQYF
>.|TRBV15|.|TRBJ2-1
TGTGCCACCAGCAGAGATCTACGGGACAATGAGCAGTTCTTC
CATSRDLRDNEQFF
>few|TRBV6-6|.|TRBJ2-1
TGTGCCAGCGAGGGGACATCCAGTAATGAGCAGTTCTTC
CASEGTSSNEQFF
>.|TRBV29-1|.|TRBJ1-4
TGCAGCGTTGAATCTGGGGGGAGAGAAAAACTGTTTTTT
CSVESGGREKLFF
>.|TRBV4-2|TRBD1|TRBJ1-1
TGTGCCAGCAGCCAAAAATTGACAGGGGGTGAAGCTTTCTTT
CASSQKLTGGEAFF
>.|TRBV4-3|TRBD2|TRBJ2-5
TGCGCCAGCAGCGACCGGACTAGCGGGGGTTCAGAGACCCAGTACTTC
CASSDRTSGGSETQYF
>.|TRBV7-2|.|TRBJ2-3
TGTGCCAGCAGCCCATATTCGGGGGCAGATACGCAGTATTTT
CASSPYSGADTQYF
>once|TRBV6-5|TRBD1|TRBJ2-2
TGTGCCAGCAGCACGACCAGGGGGCCCGGGGAGCTGTTTTTT
CASSTTRGPGELFF
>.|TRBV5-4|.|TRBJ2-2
TGTGCCAGCAGCTTGGGAGGGTTCACCGGGGAGCTGTTTTTT
CASSLGGFTGELFF
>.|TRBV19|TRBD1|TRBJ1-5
TGTGCCAGTAATAAGGGGGCGCGGGCGGGGGGTCAGCCCCAGCATTTT
CASNKGARAGGQPQHF
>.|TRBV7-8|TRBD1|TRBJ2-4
TGTGCCAGCAGCGTAACACAGGGGGCCTCAGCCAAAAACATTCAGTACTTC
CASSVTQGASAKNIQYF
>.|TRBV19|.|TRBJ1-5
TGTGCCAGTAGTCAGACAGATAGCAATCAGCCCCAGCATTTT
CASSQTDSNQPQHF
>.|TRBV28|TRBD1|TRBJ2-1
TGTGCCAGCAGTTTTATTGGAGTTGGGACAGGGGGCTTCAATGAGCAGTTCTTC
CASSFIGVGTGGFNEQFF
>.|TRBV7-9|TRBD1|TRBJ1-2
TGTGCCAGCAGCTTAGAGGGACAGATAAACAGCTACACCTTC
CASSLEGQINSYTF
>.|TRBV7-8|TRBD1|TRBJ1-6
TGTGCCAGCAGCGGAACAGGGGGCGCGGATTCACCCCTCCACTTT
CASSGTGGADSPLHF
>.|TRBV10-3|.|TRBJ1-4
TGTGCCATCAGTCACAAAGCAACTAATGAAAAACTGTTTTTT
CAISHKATNEKLFF
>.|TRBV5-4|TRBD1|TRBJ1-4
TGTGCCAGCAGTAACCGACAGGGAAGCAATGAAAAACTGTTTTTT
CASSNRQGSNEKLFF
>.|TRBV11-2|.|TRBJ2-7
TGTGCCAGCAGCTCCCCCGGGGACGAGCAGTACTTC
CASSSPGDEQYF
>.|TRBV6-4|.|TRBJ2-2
TGTGCCAGCCGGGACACCAACACCGGGGAGCTGTTTTTT
CASRDTNTGELFF
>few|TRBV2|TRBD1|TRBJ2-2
TGTGCCAGCAGTGAAGTGACAGGGGCTTACACCGGGGAGCTGTTTTTT
CASSEVTGAYTGELFF
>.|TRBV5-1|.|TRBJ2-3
TGCGCCAGCAGCTTGAGCCCGGACGGACACCTCACAGATACGCAGTATTTT
CASSLSPDGHLTDTQYF
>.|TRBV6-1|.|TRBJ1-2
TGTGCCAGCAGGCTGCAGGGGTTTGGCTACACCTTC
CASRLQGFGYTF
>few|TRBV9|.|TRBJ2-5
TGTGCCAGCAGCCCCCGTCCCGAGGAGACCCAGTACTTC
CASSPRPEETQYF
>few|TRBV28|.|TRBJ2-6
TGTGCCAGCAGTTTATTTGCTCAGGCCCCAGGAGCCAACGTCCTGACTTTC
CASSLFAQAPGANVLTF
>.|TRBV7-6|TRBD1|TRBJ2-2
TGTGCCAGCAGCCTGGGACAGGGTATAAACACCGGGGAGCTGTTTTTT
CASSLGQGINTGELFF
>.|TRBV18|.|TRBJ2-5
TGTGCCAGCTCACCACGTACAAACCAAGAGACCCAGTACTTC
CASSPRTNQETQYF
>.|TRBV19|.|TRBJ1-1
TGTGCCAGTAGTACAAGGACAGCAGACACTGAAGCTTTCTTT
CASSTRTADTEAFF
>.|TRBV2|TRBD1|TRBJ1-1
TGTGCCAGCAGTGAGATACAGGGGATGAACACTGAAGCTTTCTTT
CASSEIQGMNTEAFF
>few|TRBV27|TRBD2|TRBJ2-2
TGTGCCAGCAGTTTCTCCAGCGGGGGGGCACGGACCGGGGAGCTGTTTTTT
CASSFSSGGARTGELFF
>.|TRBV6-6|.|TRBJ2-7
TGTGCCAGCAGTTACGGGCAGGGATTGTTGTCCTACGAGCAGTACTTC
CASSYGQGLLSYEQYF
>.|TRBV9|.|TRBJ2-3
TGTGCCAGCAGCGTAAGACACACAGATACGCAGTATTTT
CASSVRHTDTQYF
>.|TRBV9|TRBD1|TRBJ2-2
TGTGCCAGCAGCGTAGGGACAGGGGGCGGCACCGGGGAGCTGTTTTTT
CASSVGTGGGTGELFF
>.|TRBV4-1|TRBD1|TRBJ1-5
TGCGCCAGCAGCCAAAGAGAGGGGGCATCAAATCAGCCCCAGCATTTT
CASSQREGASNQPQHF
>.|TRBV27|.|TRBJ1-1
TGTGCCAGCAGTTATACAGCGAACACTGAAGCTTTCTTT
CASSYTANTEAFF
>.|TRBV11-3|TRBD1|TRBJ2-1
TGTGCCAGCAGCACCGGGACAGGGAGGGATGAGCAGTTCTTC
CASSTGTGRDEQFF
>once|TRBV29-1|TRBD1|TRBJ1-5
TGCAGCGTCCAAGAGACAGGGGAAGGACAGCCCCAGCATTTT
CSVQETGEGQPQHF
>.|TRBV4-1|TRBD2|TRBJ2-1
TGCGCCAGCGGAACTAGCGGGGGTCGATCTGAGCAGTTCTTC
CASGTSGGRSEQFF
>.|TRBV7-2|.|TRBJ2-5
TGTGCCAGCAGCTTAATCCCCCGAGAGACCCAGTACTTC
CASSLIPRETQYF
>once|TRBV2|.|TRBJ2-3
TGTGCCAGCAGAAGGGTGCGGGAACATGGAGATACGCAGTATTTT
CASRRVREHGDTQYF
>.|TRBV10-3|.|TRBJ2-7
TGTGCCATCAGCGAAATACCTATGGGGCAGGGGGGCCACGAGCAGTACTTC
CAISEIPMGQGGHEQYF